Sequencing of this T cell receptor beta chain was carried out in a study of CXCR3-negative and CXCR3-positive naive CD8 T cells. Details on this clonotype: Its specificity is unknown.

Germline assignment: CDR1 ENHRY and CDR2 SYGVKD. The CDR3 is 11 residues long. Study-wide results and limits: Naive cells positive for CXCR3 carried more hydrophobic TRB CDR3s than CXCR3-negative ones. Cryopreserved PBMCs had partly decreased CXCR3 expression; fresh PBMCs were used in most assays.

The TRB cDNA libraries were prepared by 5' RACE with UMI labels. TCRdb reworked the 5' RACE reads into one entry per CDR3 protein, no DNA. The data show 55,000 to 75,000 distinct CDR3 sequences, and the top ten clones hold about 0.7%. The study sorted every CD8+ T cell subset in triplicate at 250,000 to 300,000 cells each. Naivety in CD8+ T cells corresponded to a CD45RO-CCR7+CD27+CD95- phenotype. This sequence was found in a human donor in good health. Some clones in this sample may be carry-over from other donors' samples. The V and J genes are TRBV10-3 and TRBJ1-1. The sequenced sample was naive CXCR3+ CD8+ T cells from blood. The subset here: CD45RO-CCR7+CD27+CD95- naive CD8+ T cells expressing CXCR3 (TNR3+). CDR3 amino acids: CAISSDLEAFF.